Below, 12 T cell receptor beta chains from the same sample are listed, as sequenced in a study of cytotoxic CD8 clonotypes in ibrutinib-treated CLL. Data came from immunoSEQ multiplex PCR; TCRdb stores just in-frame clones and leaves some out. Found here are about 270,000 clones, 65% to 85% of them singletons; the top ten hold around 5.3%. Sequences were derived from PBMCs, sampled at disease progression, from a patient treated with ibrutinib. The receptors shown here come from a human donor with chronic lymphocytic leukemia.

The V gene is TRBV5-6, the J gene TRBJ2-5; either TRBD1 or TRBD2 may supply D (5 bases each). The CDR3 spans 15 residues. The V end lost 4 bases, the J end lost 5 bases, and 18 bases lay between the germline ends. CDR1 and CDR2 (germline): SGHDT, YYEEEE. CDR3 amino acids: CASSRDLFVKETQYF. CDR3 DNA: TGTGCCAGCAGCCGGGACCTATTTGTGAAGGAGACCCAGTACTTC.

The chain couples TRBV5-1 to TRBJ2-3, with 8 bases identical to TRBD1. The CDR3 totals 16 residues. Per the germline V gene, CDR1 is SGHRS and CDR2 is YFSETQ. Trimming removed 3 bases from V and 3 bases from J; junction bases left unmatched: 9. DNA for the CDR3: TGCGCCAGCAGCTCACTAGGACAGGGATGGACAGATACGCAGTATTTT. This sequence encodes CASSSLGQGWTDTQYF.

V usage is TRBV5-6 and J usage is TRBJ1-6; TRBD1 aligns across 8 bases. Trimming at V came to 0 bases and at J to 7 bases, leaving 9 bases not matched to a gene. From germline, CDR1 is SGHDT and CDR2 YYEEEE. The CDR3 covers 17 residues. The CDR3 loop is CASSLVVTGERNSPLHF. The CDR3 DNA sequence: TGTGCCAGCAGCTTGGTTGTGACAGGGGAAAGAAATTCACCCCTCCACTTT.

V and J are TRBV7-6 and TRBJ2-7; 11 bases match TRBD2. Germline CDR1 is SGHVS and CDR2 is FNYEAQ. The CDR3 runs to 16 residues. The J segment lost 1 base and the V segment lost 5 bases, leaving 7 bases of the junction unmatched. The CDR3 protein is CASSNRLAGSSYEQYF. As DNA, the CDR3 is TGTGCCAGCAGCAACCGACTAGCGGGAAGTTCCTACGAGCAGTACTTC.

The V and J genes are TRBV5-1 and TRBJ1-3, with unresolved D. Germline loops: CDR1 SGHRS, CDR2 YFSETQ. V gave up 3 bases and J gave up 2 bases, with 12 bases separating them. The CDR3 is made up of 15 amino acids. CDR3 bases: TGCGCCAGCAGCTCAGGACTCCTCACTGGAAACACCATATATTTT. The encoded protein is CASSSGLLTGNTIYF.

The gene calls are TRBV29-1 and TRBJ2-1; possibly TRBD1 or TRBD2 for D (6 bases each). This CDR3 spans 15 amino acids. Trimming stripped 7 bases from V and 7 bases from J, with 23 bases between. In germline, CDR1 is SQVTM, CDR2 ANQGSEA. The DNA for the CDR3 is TGCAGCGGGGGCTTCAGGGGAGCGGGCGGGAATGAGCAGTTCTTC. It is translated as CSGGFRGAGGNEQFF.

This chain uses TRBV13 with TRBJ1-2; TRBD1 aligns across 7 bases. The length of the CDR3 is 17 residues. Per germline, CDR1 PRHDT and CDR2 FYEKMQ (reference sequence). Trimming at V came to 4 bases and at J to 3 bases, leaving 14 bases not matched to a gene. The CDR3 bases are TGTGCCAGCAGCTCGGAGGACAGGCTGGGTCGTGACTATGGCTACACCTTC. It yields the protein CASSSEDRLGRDYGYTF.

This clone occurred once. The CDR3 nucleotides read TGTGCCAGCTTTAATCGGGCCCAGGAGACCCAGTACTTC. Amino acids: CASFNRAQETQYF. The chain recombines TRBV18 with TRBJ2-5; D is unclear. CDR1 is KGHSH, CDR2 LQKENI, per germline. V was pared by 7 bases and J by 5 bases, with 14 bases between. This CDR3 comprises 13 residues.

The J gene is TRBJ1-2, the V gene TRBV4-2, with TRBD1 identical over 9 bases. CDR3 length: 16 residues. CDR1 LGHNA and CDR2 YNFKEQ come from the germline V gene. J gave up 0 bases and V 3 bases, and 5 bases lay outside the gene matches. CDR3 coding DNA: TGTGCCAGCAGCCAGGTAGGACAGGGGACTAACTATGGCTACACCTTC. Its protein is CASSQVGQGTNYGYTF.

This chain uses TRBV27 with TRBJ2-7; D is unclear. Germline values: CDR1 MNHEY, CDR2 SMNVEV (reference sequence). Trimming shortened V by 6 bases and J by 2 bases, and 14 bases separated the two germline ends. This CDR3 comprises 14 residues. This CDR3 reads CASSRAGPTYEQYF. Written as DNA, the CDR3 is TGTGCCAGCAGCCGGGCCGGGCCCACCTACGAGCAGTACTTC.

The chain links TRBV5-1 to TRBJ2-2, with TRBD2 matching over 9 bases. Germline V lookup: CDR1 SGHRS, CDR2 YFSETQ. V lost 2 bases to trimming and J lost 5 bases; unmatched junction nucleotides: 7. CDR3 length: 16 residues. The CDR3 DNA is TGCGCCAGCAGCTTTGGCGGGGGGGCCAGGACCGGGGAGCTGTTTTTT. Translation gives CASSFGGGARTGELFF.

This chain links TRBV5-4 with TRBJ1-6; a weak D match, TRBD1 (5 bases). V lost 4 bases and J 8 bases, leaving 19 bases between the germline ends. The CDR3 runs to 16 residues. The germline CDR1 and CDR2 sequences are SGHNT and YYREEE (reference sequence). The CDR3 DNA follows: TGTGCCAGCAGCCCCGTCCAGGGAGGTGCGCATTCACCCCTCCACTTT. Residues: CASSPVQGGAHSPLHF.